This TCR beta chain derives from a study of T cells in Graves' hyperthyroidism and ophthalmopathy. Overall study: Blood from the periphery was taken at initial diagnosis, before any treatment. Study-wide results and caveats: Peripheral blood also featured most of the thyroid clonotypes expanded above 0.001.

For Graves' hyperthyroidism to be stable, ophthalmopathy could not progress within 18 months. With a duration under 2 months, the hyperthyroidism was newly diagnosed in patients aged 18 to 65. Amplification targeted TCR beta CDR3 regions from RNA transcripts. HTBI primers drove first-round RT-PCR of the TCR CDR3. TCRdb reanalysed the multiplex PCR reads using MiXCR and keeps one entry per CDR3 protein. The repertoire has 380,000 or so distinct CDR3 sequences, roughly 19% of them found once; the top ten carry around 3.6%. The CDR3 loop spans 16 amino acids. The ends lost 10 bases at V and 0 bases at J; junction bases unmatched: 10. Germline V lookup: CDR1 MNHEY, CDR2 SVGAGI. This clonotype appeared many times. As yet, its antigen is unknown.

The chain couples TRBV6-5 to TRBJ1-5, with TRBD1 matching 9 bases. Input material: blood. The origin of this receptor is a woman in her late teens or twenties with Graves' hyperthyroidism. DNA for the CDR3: TGTGCCACTGACGGGACAGGGCATTATAGCAATCAGCCCCAGCATTTT. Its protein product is CATDGTGHYSNQPQHF.